These T cell receptor beta chains were read from a single sample in a study of blood T cell repertoires in COVID-19. TCRdb's copy holds only in-frame clones and misses some; the assay was immunoSEQ multiplex PCR. The table has approximately 200,000 clones, approximately 87% seen once; the top ten hold about 2.2%. Sequencing was done on a sample of peripheral blood. The source of these receptors is a woman aged 45-65 years with acute or convalescent COVID-19. The CDR3 runs from the conserved cysteine through the conserved F or W. Each record gives: J gene, V gene, D gene, clone size, CDR3 DNA, CDR3 protein. The D gene is left open where the match is weak. Not all rows give a size; the values are once, few, many and, for expanded clones, a class.

TRBJ2-1	TRBV5-1	-	-	TGCGCCAGCAGCTTGACCGGGTTCCTACGGGATGAGCAGTTCTTC	CASSLTGFLRDEQFF
TRBJ2-6	TRBV7-9	TRBD2	-	TGTGCCAGCCACCCCCTAGTGCGGGGGTCCCACTCTGGGGCCAACGTCCTGACTTTC	CASHPLVRGSHSGANVLTF
TRBJ2-7	TRBV12-3/TRBV12-4	-	-	TGTGCCAGCAGGGGAGCGGGCGAGCAGTACTTC	CASRGAGEQYF
TRBJ2-2	TRBV6-5	TRBD2	-	TGTGCCAGCAGTTACGGGGGGGAGAACACCGGGGAGCTGTTTTTT	CASSYGGENTGELFF
TRBJ2-6	TRBV30	-	-	TGTGCCTGGAGTGGGACTCGGGGGGCCAACGTCCTGACTTTC	CAWSGTRGANVLTF
TRBJ2-3	TRBV7-2	-	-	TGTGCCAGCAGCCACAGGGTTGTAGATACGCAGTATTTT	CASSHRVVDTQYF
TRBJ2-6	TRBV6-5	-	-	TGTGCCAGCAGTAGAGACTCTGGGGCCAACGTCCTGACTTTC	CASSRDSGANVLTF
TRBJ1-2	TRBV5-1	-	-	TGCGCCAGCAGCCCCCGAAACTTTGATCTCAACTATGGCTACACCTTC	CASSPRNFDLNYGYTF
TRBJ1-2	TRBV5-1	TRBD1	-	TGCGCCAGCAGCCTGGGACAGGAGAACTATGGCTACACCTTC	CASSLGQENYGYTF
TRBJ2-7	TRBV3-1/TRBV3-2	TRBD1	-	TGTGCCAGCAGCCGGATCGGACAGGGGTACGAGCAGTACTTC	CASSRIGQGYEQYF
TRBJ1-2	TRBV12-3/TRBV12-4	-	-	TGTGCCAGCAGCACCGACAGGAGCTATGGCTACACCTTC	CASSTDRSYGYTF
TRBJ1-4	TRBV25-1	-	-	TGTGCCAGCACCAGAACCTCCGGGGCAACTAATGAAAAACTGTTTTTT	CASTRTSGATNEKLFF
TRBJ2-7	TRBV6-6	-	-	TGTGCCAGCGTTAGCCCCCTGGGCGAGCAGTACTTC	CASVSPLGEQYF
TRBJ2-7	TRBV27	-	-	TGTGCCAGCAGTTTTTATTCCCAGGGCTCCTACGAGCAGTACTTC	CASSFYSQGSYEQYF
TRBJ2-7	TRBV6-6	TRBD1	-	TGTGCCAGCAGTCGGGACAGCCATAGCTCCTACGAGCAGTACTTC	CASSRDSHSSYEQYF
TRBJ2-7	TRBV6-5	TRBD1	-	TGTGCCAGCAGTTACTCGAAGGGGGCCCTTCCCTACGAGCAGTACTTC	CASSYSKGALPYEQYF
TRBJ2-7	TRBV4-3	TRBD1	-	TGCGCCAGCAGCTCGAAAGGACAGGCCGGCGAGCAGTACTTC	CASSSKGQAGEQYF
TRBJ1-2	TRBV19	TRBD1	-	TGTGCCAGTAGTATATCCGACAGGGCCGGTGGCTACACCTTC	CASSISDRAGGYTF
TRBJ1-4	TRBV19	TRBD1	-	TGTGCCAGTAGTGGGGACAGGGCTTCTAATGAAAAACTGTTTTTT	CASSGDRASNEKLFF
TRBJ1-1	TRBV19	-	-	TGTGCCAGTAGTACCTCCCAGGGCGACACTGAAGCTTTCTTT	CASSTSQGDTEAFF
TRBJ1-3	TRBV18	-	-	TGTGCCAGCTCACCACAGGACAATGGAAACACCATATATTTT	CASSPQDNGNTIYF
TRBJ1-2	TRBV4-3	TRBD1	-	TGCGCCAGCAGCCACGGACAGGGTAACTATGGCTACACCTTC	CASSHGQGNYGYTF
TRBJ1-1	TRBV7-9	-	once	TGTGCCAGCAGCTTCCCTTCTAGACAGCCGAACACTGAAGCTTTCTTT	CASSFPSRQPNTEAFF
TRBJ2-3	TRBV11-2	-	once	TGTGCCAGCAGCTTAGGGACGGGAACAGATACGCAGTATTTT	CASSLGTGTDTQYF
TRBJ1-5	TRBV2	-	few	TGTGCCAGCAGGAACAGGGTAAGGCAGCCCCAGCATTTT	CASRNRVRQPQHF
TRBJ2-2	TRBV3-1/TRBV3-2	-	-	TGTGCCAGCAGCCCGCCGCGGGGCGGGGAGCTGTTTTTT	CASSPPRGGELFF
TRBJ1-6	TRBV5-4	TRBD1	-	TGTGCCAGCAGCTCGGGGGACAGGAATTCACCCCTCCACTTT	CASSSGDRNSPLHF
TRBJ2-1	TRBV5-4	TRBD2	once	TGTGCCAGCAGCTGGGGACTAGCGGGGACTTACAATGAGCAGTTCTTC	CASSWGLAGTYNEQFF
TRBJ1-1	TRBV7-2	-	-	TGTGCCAGCAGCTTTTGGTCCGAGGGCACTGAAGCTTTCTTT	CASSFWSEGTEAFF
TRBJ2-5	TRBV11-2	-	-	TGTGCCAGCAGCGTAGAAGCGCTCCTCCGTGGGAGGGGGGGAGAGACCCAGTACTTC	CASSVEALLRGRGGETQYF
TRBJ2-7	TRBV29-1	TRBD1	-	TGCAGCGTTGATAGGGGACAGGGGGGATACGAGCAGTACTTC	CSVDRGQGGYEQYF
TRBJ2-1	TRBV7-2	TRBD2	-	TGTGCCAGCAGCTTAAGCGGGAGGGCCTCAAATGAGCAGTTCTTC	CASSLSGRASNEQFF
TRBJ2-5	TRBV5-5	TRBD1	-	TGTGCCAGCAGCGACGACAGGGGCCTTCAAGAGACCCAGTACTTC	CASSDDRGLQETQYF
TRBJ2-7	TRBV18	TRBD1	-	TGTGCCAGCTCACCAGAGACAGGGGCCTACGAGCAGTACTTC	CASSPETGAYEQYF
TRBJ2-3	TRBV19	TRBD2	-	TGTGCCAGCAAAAACACACTAGCGGGGGGTTCAGATACGCAGTATTTT	CASKNTLAGGSDTQYF
TRBJ1-5	TRBV24-1	-	-	TGTGCCACCTCGTCGGGGGATAGCAATCAGCCCCAGCATTTT	CATSSGDSNQPQHF
TRBJ1-5	TRBV24-1	TRBD1	-	TGTGCCACCAGCCCGGGACAGGGACGTCAGCCCCAGCATTTT	CATSPGQGRQPQHF
TRBJ2-1	TRBV7-9	-	-	TGTGCCAGCAGCCCAAAAATGGCCGACAATGAGCAGTTCTTC	CASSPKMADNEQFF
TRBJ1-2	TRBV6-5	TRBD1	-	TGTGCCAGCGCCGAACAGGGGACCCTTTTCTATGGCTACACCTTC	CASAEQGTLFYGYTF
TRBJ2-2	TRBV19	TRBD2	-	TGTGCCAGTAGCCGGGGACTAGCGGGAGTTTGGGGCGGGGAGCTGTTTTTT	CASSRGLAGVWGGELFF
TRBJ2-1	TRBV4-1	TRBD2	-	TGCGCCAGCAGCCCGAGGGAGCGGGGGGGCTCCTACAATGAGCAGTTCTTC	CASSPRERGGSYNEQFF
TRBJ2-1	TRBV19	TRBD2	-	TGTGCCAGTAGTAACGTACTAGCGGGTACCTACAATGAGCAGTTCTTC	CASSNVLAGTYNEQFF
TRBJ2-7	TRBV19	TRBD1	-	TGTGCCAGTAGTCTAGGGACAGGGGAAGACGAGCAGTACTTC	CASSLGTGEDEQYF
TRBJ2-1	TRBV6-1	-	once	TGTGCCAGCAGTGGGGGCGGGATCCACAATGAGCAGTTCTTC	CASSGGGIHNEQFF
TRBJ2-3	TRBV10-1	-	few	TGCGCCAGCAGTGCTAGCGCCACAGATACGCAGTATTTT	CASSASATDTQYF
TRBJ1-1	TRBV3-1/TRBV3-2	-	-	TGTGCCAGCACAGAGGGGGGGGGCACTGAAGCTTTCTTT	CASTEGGGTEAFF
TRBJ1-2	TRBV27	-	once	TGTGCCAGCACCCCAGCCGGAGCTAACTATGGCTACACCTTC	CASTPAGANYGYTF
TRBJ1-5	TRBV4-3	TRBD1	-	TGCGCCAGCAGCCAAGGTGGTCAGGGGGCCCACGACGAGCCCCAGCATTTT	CASSQGGQGAHDEPQHF
TRBJ2-4	TRBV3-1/TRBV3-2	-	-	TGTGCCAGCAGCCAAGGTGTGGCGGCTCAGTACTTC	CASSQGVAAQYF
TRBJ1-3	TRBV30	TRBD1	-	TGTGCCTCCGGACAGGGGGCAGGTGGAAACACCATATATTTT	CASGQGAGGNTIYF
TRBJ2-5	TRBV18	TRBD1	few	TGTGCCAGCTCACGGGGACAGCAAGAGACCCAGTACTTC	CASSRGQQETQYF
TRBJ2-5	TRBV5-6	-	-	TGTGCCAGCAGCTTGGTGGGCAGGAAAGAGACCCAGTACTTC	CASSLVGRKETQYF
TRBJ2-7	TRBV27	TRBD1	once	TGTGCCAGCAGTCCGATGGGCGGGACAGGGGGCACCTACGAGCAGTACTTC	CASSPMGGTGGTYEQYF
TRBJ2-1	TRBV30	TRBD2	once	TGTGCCTGGAGTGGAACTAGCGGGAGCTCCTACAATGAGCAGTTCTTC	CAWSGTSGSSYNEQFF
TRBJ2-6	TRBV29-1	TRBD1	-	TGCAGCGCAATAGGGGGCTTTGGGGCCAACGTCCTGACTTTC	CSAIGGFGANVLTF